Listed here are 32 T cell receptor beta chains from one sample, sequenced in a study of T cell responses to AZD1222 COVID-19 vaccine. The method was immunoSEQ multiplex PCR; TCRdb's version includes in-frame clones alone and lacks a portion of them. The sample holds more than 110,000 clones, more than 85% seen once. The sequenced sample was peripheral blood, obtained on day 0 of AZD1222 vaccination. Receptors originate from an adult in good health.

This chain links TRBV30 with TRBJ1-2; D gene uncertain. The V and J ends lost 1 base and 5 bases respectively, with 8 bases between them. The length of the CDR3 is 12 residues. Germline V gene sequence: CDR1 GTSNPN, CDR2 SVGIG (reference sequence). CDR3 residues: CAWSASFYGYTF. Written as DNA, the CDR3 is TGTGCCTGGAGTGCCTCGTTTTATGGCTACACCTTC.

The V gene is TRBV5-1, the J gene TRBJ1-5; D unresolved. This CDR3 comprises 15 residues. Germline lookup yields CDR1 SGHRS and CDR2 YFSETQ. V was clipped by 0 bases and J by 2 bases, with 9 bases between them. CDR3 protein: CASSLGVVGNQPQHF. The CDR3, as DNA: TGCGCCAGCAGCTTGGGGGTGGTTGGCAATCAGCCCCAGCATTTT.

This clone is a singleton in its sample. J is TRBJ1-1 and V is TRBV4-1, with D possibly TRBD1 on 6 matching bases. CDR1 and CDR2 (germline): MGHRA, YSYEKL. Deletions cut 4 bases from V and 1 base from J, with 13 bases between. This CDR3 contains 15 residues. The CDR3 is CASSLGTIPNTEAFF. The CDR3 DNA follows: TGCGCCAGCAGCCTTGGGACAATTCCGAACACTGAAGCTTTCTTT.

The V and J genes are TRBV7-8 and TRBJ2-7; D possibly corresponds to TRBD2 (5 bases). Trimming removed 4 bases at V and 6 bases at J, with 13 bases between. The length of the CDR3 is 13 residues. CDR1 is SGHVS and CDR2 is FQNEAQ in the germline V gene. The CDR3 reads CASSSEGVAEQYF. CDR3 in DNA: TGTGCCAGCAGCTCCGAGGGAGTCGCCGAGCAGTACTTC.

V usage is TRBV30 and J usage is TRBJ1-6, with unresolved D. The ends were cut back, 3 bases at V and 7 bases at J, with 4 bases in the middle. From germline, CDR1 is GTSNPN and CDR2 SVGIG (reference sequence). The CDR3 is 11 residues long. CDR3 loop: CAWRSNSPLHF. The DNA for the CDR3 is TGTGCCTGGAGGTCGAATTCACCCCTCCACTTT. Full variable domain (remainder filled in from reference TRBV30 and TRBJ1-6): SQTIHQWPATLVQPVGSPLSLECTVEGTSNPNLYWYRQAAGRGLQLLFYSVGIGQISSEVPQNLSASRPQDRQFILSSKKLLLSDSGFYLCAWRSNSPLHFGNGTRLTVT.

This rearrangement joins TRBV19 to TRBJ2-7; TRBD1 matches at 8 bases. This CDR3 spans 14 amino acids. Germline CDR1 is LNHDA and CDR2 is SQIVND (reference sequence). Unmatched junction bases numbered 15, after V lost 11 bases and J lost 6 bases. The CDR3 region has the DNA TGTGCCGTGACTCACCGGGACAGGCCGTCCGAGCAGTACTTC. This sequence encodes CAVTHRDRPSEQYF.

Only one count was recorded for this clone. The CDR3 region is CASSQPIAGADYEQYF. CDR3 nucleotides: TGTGCCAGCAGTCAGCCGATAGCGGGAGCGGACTACGAGCAGTACTTC. The rearrangement joins TRBV27 to TRBJ2-7; 9 bases align to TRBD2. The CDR3 has 16 residues. Germline values: CDR1 MNHEY, CDR2 SMNVEV (reference sequence). J gave up 3 bases and V 5 bases, and 11 bases lay outside the gene matches.

The rearrangement uses TRBV7-2 and TRBJ2-3, with D unresolved. In germline, CDR1 is SGHTA, CDR2 FQGNSA. Trimming took off 1 base at V and 0 bases at J, with 2 bases between the two ends. There are 13 residues in the CDR3. The CDR3 DNA follows: TGTGCCAGCAGCTTAGACAGCACAGATACGCAGTATTTT. Amino acid sequence: CASSLDSTDTQYF.

This clone was observed a few times. V gene TRBV6-6 combines with J gene TRBJ2-7, with 9 bases lining up with TRBD1. Germline CDR1 and CDR2: MNHNY and SVGAGI (reference sequence). The trim removed 5 bases at V and 4 bases at J, leaving 15 bases unmatched. The length of the CDR3 is 17 residues. Here the CDR3 DNA reads TGTGCCAGCAGTCCGGGACAGGGTGGCGGGAGAGCGTACGAGCAGTACTTC. Translating it yields CASSPGQGGGRAYEQYF.

This clone came up a few times. V and J are TRBV2 and TRBJ2-1, with TRBD2 matching 16 bases. Germline V CDR1 and CDR2: SNHLY, FYNNEI. This CDR3 has 20 amino acids. Trimming cost V 2 bases and J 1 base; bases outside gene matches: 8. CDR3 bases: TGTGCCAGCAGTGAAACGGGACTAGCGGGAGGGAGGATGTCCTACAATGAGCAGTTCTTC. This gives the protein CASSETGLAGGRMSYNEQFF.

The chain recombines TRBV30 with TRBJ1-1; possible D gene TRBD1, 5 bases. The CDR3 loop spans 13 amino acids. From germline, CDR1 is GTSNPN and CDR2 SVGIG (reference sequence). The V gene lost 1 base and the J gene lost 5 bases, with 11 bases spanning the gap. CDR3 residues: CAWSAGGVTEAFF. The CDR3 DNA follows: TGTGCCTGGAGTGCGGGAGGGGTTACTGAAGCTTTCTTT.

The chain carries TRBV24-1 and TRBJ1-1, with D tentatively TRBD1 (5 bases). Trimming shortened V by 2 bases and J by 3 bases, and 18 bases separated the two germline ends. Germline values: CDR1 KGHDR, CDR2 SFDVKD. This CDR3 contains 17 residues. CDR3 in amino acids: CATSDSEGQGGDTEAFF. CDR3 DNA sequence: TGTGCCACCAGTGATTCTGAGGGGCAGGGCGGGGACACTGAAGCTTTCTTT.

CDR3 in amino acids: CASSLSGEETQYF. CDR3 sequence (DNA): TGTGCCAGCTCACTGAGTGGGGAAGAGACCCAGTACTTC. The V and J genes are TRBV18 and TRBJ2-5; D is ambiguous. Trimming pared 4 bases from V and 3 bases from J, leaving 9 bases between. Germline CDR1 and CDR2: KGHSH and LQKENI. The CDR3 has 13 amino acids.

The CDR3: CASSLGYEQYF. DNA of the CDR3: TGTGCCAGCAGCTTGGGTTACGAGCAGTACTTC. This chain uses TRBV5-6 with TRBJ2-7; D is unclear. CDR1 and CDR2 from the germline V gene are SGHDT and YYEEEE. V was shortened by 0 bases and J by 4 bases, with 2 bases between the two germline ends. The CDR3 runs to 11 residues.

The chain carries TRBV29-1 and TRBJ1-1; D is undetermined. CDR1 is SQVTM and CDR2 is ANQGSEA in the germline V gene. The CDR3 loop spans 9 amino acids. The germline V and J ends were trimmed by 7 bases and 4 bases, with 4 bases remaining between them. Written as DNA, the CDR3 is TGCAGCGGGGGCACTGAAGCTTTCTTT. Protein product: CSGGTEAFF.

The chain is built from TRBV7-2 and TRBJ2-5, with 9 bases lining up with TRBD1. Germline V gene sequence: CDR1 SGHTA, CDR2 FQGNSA. Unmatched junction bases numbered 6, after V lost 4 bases and J lost 6 bases. The CDR3 has 14 residues. The CDR3 here is CASSSDRGGKTQYF. The CDR3 coding sequence is TGTGCCAGCAGCTCGGACAGGGGCGGAAAGACCCAGTACTTC.

The chain carries TRBV29-1 and TRBJ2-2; TRBD1 matches at 8 bases. Trimming cost V 6 bases and J 5 bases; bases outside gene matches: 2. CDR1 is SQVTM, CDR2 ANQGSEA, per germline. CDR3 size: 12 residues. The CDR3 DNA reads as TGCAGCGTCACAGGGGGAACCGGGGAGCTGTTTTTT. It is translated as CSVTGGTGELFF.

By share, this clone ranks as medium-sized. The gene calls are TRBV6-6 and TRBJ1-2; the match to TRBD1 covers 9 bases. This CDR3 is built from 15 residues. The J segment lost 0 bases and the V segment lost 5 bases, leaving 4 bases of the junction unmatched. Germline V gives CDR1 MNHNY, CDR2 SVGAGI (reference sequence). DNA of the CDR3: TGTGCCAGCAGTGGCAGGACAGGGGCTAACTATGGCTACACCTTC. This codes for CASSGRTGANYGYTF.

V is TRBV10-3 and J is TRBJ1-1; D uncertain. Trimming pared 10 bases from V and 8 bases from J, leaving 14 bases between. This CDR3 contains 11 residues. From germline, CDR1 is ENHRY and CDR2 SYGVKD. This chain's CDR3 is CATRSGEEAFF. The CDR3, as DNA: TGTGCCACCCGCTCGGGAGAAGAAGCTTTCTTT.

The rearrangement links TRBV7-6 to TRBJ2-7; possibly TRBD2 for D (5 bases). CDR1 and CDR2 from the germline V gene are SGHVS and FNYEAQ. The CDR3 consists of 14 residues. The V end lost 0 bases, the J end lost 5 bases, and 11 bases lay between the germline ends. In DNA form, the CDR3 reads TGTGCCAGCAGCTTAGCGTGGACCGGGGACGAGCAGTACTTC. Amino acid sequence: CASSLAWTGDEQYF.

The CDR3, as DNA: TGCGCCAGCAGCCGAGACCGACTAGTCACCCAAAGCACCGGGGAGCTGTTTTTT. Encoded protein: CASSRDRLVTQSTGELFF. V usage is TRBV4-1 and J usage is TRBJ2-2; TRBD2 is a possible D gene (6 bases). CDR3 length: 18 residues. Between the trimmed V and J ends, which lost 4 bases and 4 bases, there was a span of 22 bases. Germline values: CDR1 MGHRA, CDR2 YSYEKL.

The genes are TRBV5-1 and TRBJ2-7; a possible D gene is TRBD2 (5 bases). This CDR3 is 13 amino acids long. Germline assignment: CDR1 SGHRS and CDR2 YFSETQ. Trimming took 0 bases from V and 5 from J, leaving 9 bases between them. This CDR3 is CASSLVPGNEQYF. Written as DNA, the CDR3 is TGCGCCAGCAGCTTGGTTCCGGGGAACGAGCAGTACTTC.

V and J are TRBV7-2 and TRBJ1-2, with D perhaps TRBD1 (5 bases). Per germline, CDR1 SGHTA and CDR2 FQGNSA. Trimming took 1 base from V and 14 from J, leaving 20 bases between them. The CDR3 loop spans 14 amino acids. The CDR3 protein is CASSLDEWDLLKTF. Written as DNA, the CDR3 is TGTGCCAGCAGCTTAGACGAATGGGACCTTCTAAAGACCTTC.

The rearrangement joins TRBV28 to TRBJ2-7; unclear D gene. V lost 2 bases and J lost 4, with 9 bases in between. Germline CDR1 is MDHEN and CDR2 is SYDVKM. This CDR3 has 13 residues. The CDR3: CASSLGSRYEQYF. CDR3 in DNA: TGTGCCAGCAGTTTAGGCTCCCGGTACGAGCAGTACTTC.

This clone was counted only a few times. V usage is TRBV10-1 and J usage is TRBJ2-3; 15 bases line up with TRBD2. The J segment lost 5 bases and the V segment lost 6 bases, leaving 6 bases of the junction unmatched. CDR1 and CDR2 (germline): WNHNN, SYGVQD (reference sequence). The CDR3 runs 16 residues. The CDR3 DNA is TGCGCCAGCAGCTACGGACTAGCGGGAGGGGAAGATACGCAGTATTTT. Translated: CASSYGLAGGEDTQYF.

The chain joins TRBV28 to TRBJ1-1; D gene ambiguous. CDR1 is MDHEN, CDR2 SYDVKM, per germline. Trimming stripped 2 bases from V and 2 bases from J, with 24 bases between. The CDR3 spans 19 residues. The CDR3 reads CASSLPLPIKRRTNTEAFF. CDR3 nucleotide sequence: TGTGCCAGCAGTTTACCACTACCGATTAAGCGACGAACCAACACTGAAGCTTTCTTT.

The chain joins TRBV7-9 to TRBJ2-1; D uncertain. The germline gives CDR1 SEHNR, CDR2 FQNEAQ (reference sequence). There are 14 residues in the CDR3. Trimming cost V 0 bases and J 1 base, with 4 bases left between them. The CDR3 sequence: CASSLASSYNEQFF. Written as DNA, the CDR3 is TGTGCCAGCAGCTTAGCGAGTTCCTACAATGAGCAGTTCTTC.

The chain is built from TRBV6-1 and TRBJ1-1; D call uncertain. The germline CDR1 and CDR2 sequences are MNHNS and SASEGT. The CDR3 loop spans 13 amino acids. Trimming left V 0 bases short and J 7 bases short, with 9 bases between. In nucleotides, the CDR3 is TGTGCCAGCAGTGAAGCCCTTGGCAGTGAAGCTTTCTTT. Protein product: CASSEALGSEAFF.

The CDR3 loop is CASSESGLSAIYF. The CDR3, as DNA: TGTGCCAGCAGTGAGTCAGGGTTGAGTGCCATATATTTT. The rearrangement links TRBV25-1 to TRBJ1-3; D is perhaps TRBD1 (5 bases). The CDR3 is 13 amino acids. The germline V gene encodes CDR1 MGHDK and CDR2 SYGVNS. With 3 bases removed from V and 11 bases from J, the gap between germline ends came to 14 bases.

This chain links TRBV19 with TRBJ1-2; D remains unclear. V lost 3 bases and J 4 bases, leaving 15 bases between the germline ends. CDR1 is LNHDA, CDR2 SQIVND, per germline (reference sequence). This CDR3 comprises 15 residues. Here the CDR3 DNA reads TGTGCCAGTAGTATCCGACACTTCCCCCGCTATGGCTACACCTTC. Translating it yields CASSIRHFPRYGYTF.

This chain joins TRBV27 and TRBJ1-5; D not resolved. With 3 bases removed from V and 2 bases from J, the gap between germline ends came to 11 bases. The CDR3 has 15 residues. Germline CDR1 reads MNHEY; CDR2 reads SMNVEV (reference sequence). The chain's CDR3 is CASSLGRSGNQPQHF. The CDR3 DNA reads TGTGCCAGCAGTTTGGGTAGGAGCGGCAATCAGCCCCAGCATTTT.

V gene TRBV5-1 combines with J gene TRBJ2-2; 8 nucleotides line up with TRBD1. The V gene's germline CDR1 is SGHRS and CDR2 YFSETQ. This CDR3 contains 15 residues. V lost 4 bases, J lost 1 base, and 3 bases stayed unmatched. The chain's CDR3 is CASSVGTGNTGELFF. The DNA for the CDR3 is TGCGCCAGCAGCGTAGGGACAGGGAACACCGGGGAGCTGTTTTTT.